The 31 T cell receptor beta chains below all came from one sample that was sequenced in a study of blood T cell repertoires in COVID-19. Repertoires were generated with immunoSEQ multiplex PCR, while TCRdb's copy carries only in-frame clones and drops some. The table shows 120,000 to 150,000 clones, with approximately 87% occurring only once. Material for sequencing was peripheral blood. The receptors derive from a woman aged 40 to 50 with acute or convalescent COVID-19.

The chain has TRBV5-4 and TRBJ1-1, with a tentative D call TRBD1 (5 bases). Trimming removed 2 bases at V and 5 bases at J, with 10 bases between. CDR3 length: 13 residues. Per germline, CDR1 SGHNT and CDR2 YYREEE (reference sequence). The CDR3 DNA reads TGTGCCAGCAGCTTAGTAGGGGATACTGAAGCTTTCTTT. Translation: CASSLVGDTEAFF.

This rearrangement joins TRBV12-3 or TRBV12-4 to TRBJ1-5; D uncertain. This CDR3 is built from 12 residues. Trimming pared 7 bases from V and 2 bases from J, leaving 6 bases between. The CDR3: CASKAGNQPQHF. In nucleotides, the CDR3 is TGTGCCAGCAAAGCGGGCAATCAGCCCCAGCATTTT.

The rearrangement links TRBV5-4 to TRBJ1-5; no clear D gene. The CDR3 is 13 amino acids. V lost 1 base and J lost 8, with 10 bases in between. Germline V lookup: CDR1 SGHNT, CDR2 YYREEE (reference sequence). In DNA form, the CDR3 reads TGTGCCAGCAGCTTGTGGGGTAGCGAGCCCCAGCATTTT. This encodes CASSLWGSEPQHF.

The chain carries TRBV11-2 and TRBJ2-7; D gene uncertain. This CDR3 spans 14 amino acids. V was clipped by 1 base and J by 2 bases, with 9 bases between them. Looked up from germline, CDR1 is SGHAT and CDR2 is FQNNGV. As DNA, the CDR3 is TGTGCCAGCAGCTTAGTAATACAAGCCTACGAGCAGTACTTC. It yields the protein CASSLVIQAYEQYF.

The V call is TRBV27, the J call TRBJ2-7; maybe TRBD2 (6 bases). Germline lookup yields CDR1 MNHEY and CDR2 SMNVEV (reference sequence). Between the trimmed V and J ends, which lost 6 bases and 3 bases, there was a span of 9 bases. The CDR3 covers 12 residues. CDR3 DNA: TGTGCCAGCAGGACTAGTGTCTACGAGCAGTACTTC. Translated: CASRTSVYEQYF.

This rearrangement joins TRBV5-6 to TRBJ2-5; D may be TRBD1 (5 bases). The V end was cut by 4 bases, the J end by 5 bases, with 15 bases between. Germline V gene sequence: CDR1 SGHDT, CDR2 YYEEEE. CDR3 size: 14 residues. The CDR3 is CASSNPTRAETQYF. CDR3 bases: TGTGCCAGCAGCAACCCTACCAGGGCTGAGACCCAGTACTTC.

This chain joins TRBV5-1 and TRBJ1-3, with D possibly being TRBD1 (5 bases). Germline-derived CDR1 and CDR2 are SGHRS and YFSETQ. Trimming removed 2 bases at V and 4 bases at J, with 16 bases between. The CDR3 is 16 amino acids. In DNA, the CDR3 is TGCGCCAGCAGCTTCCAGACCCAGGGAGGAGGAAACACCATATATTTT. Amino acid sequence: CASSFQTQGGGNTIYF.

The chain couples TRBV2 to TRBJ1-2; D possibly corresponds to TRBD1 (6 bases). Trimming pared 6 bases from V and 8 bases from J, leaving 13 bases between. The CDR3 length is 12 residues. The V gene's germline CDR1 is SNHLY and CDR2 FYNNEI. CDR3 amino acids: CASSPTGWGYTF. The CDR3 coding sequence is TGTGCCAGCAGCCCAACAGGGTGGGGCTACACCTTC.

This chain connects TRBV6-6 to TRBJ2-7, with D possibly being TRBD2 (6 bases). V was pared by 3 bases and J by 7 bases, with 19 bases between. CDR3 size: 15 residues. Germline V gene lookup returns CDR1 MNHNY and CDR2 SVGAGI (reference sequence). The CDR3 spells CASSYSPDGAGEQYF. The CDR3 DNA sequence: TGTGCCAGCAGTTATTCCCCTGATGGGGCGGGGGAGCAGTACTTC.

The V gene is TRBV18, the J gene TRBJ1-3; possible D gene TRBD1, 6 bases. The V end lost 2 bases, the J end lost 2 bases, and 19 bases lay between the germline ends. The CDR3 has 18 amino acids. Germline V CDR1 and CDR2: KGHSH, LQKENI. This chain's CDR3 is CASSPYRLQGKTGNTIYF. Here the CDR3 DNA reads TGTGCCAGCTCACCATACCGATTACAGGGAAAAACTGGAAACACCATATATTTT.

The rearrangement links TRBV30 to TRBJ2-7; no reliable D call. Looked up from germline, CDR1 is GTSNPN and CDR2 is SVGIG (reference sequence). The CDR3 has 13 residues. Trimming removed 3 bases at V and 4 bases at J, with 13 bases between. The CDR3 DNA reads as TGTGCCTGGAGCGGAGACCGAACTTACGAGCAGTACTTC. Translation gives CAWSGDRTYEQYF.

The genes are TRBV19 and TRBJ2-7; no clear D. Germline CDR1 is LNHDA and CDR2 is SQIVND (reference sequence). The CDR3 sequence is 13 residues long. Trimming removed 0 bases at V and 5 bases at J, with 8 bases between. The DNA for the CDR3 is TGTGCCAGTAGTATAGATGCTACCAACGAGCAGTACTTC. Amino acids: CASSIDATNEQYF.

The chain uses TRBV19 and TRBJ1-4; D perhaps matches TRBD1 (6 bases). The length of the CDR3 is 15 residues. Trimming took off 5 bases at V and 5 bases at J, with 15 bases between the two ends. The germline V gene has CDR1 LNHDA and CDR2 SQIVND (reference sequence). In DNA, the CDR3 is TGTGCCAGTAGTCCGAGACAGGCCCGCAATGAAAAACTGTTTTTT. Amino acid sequence: CASSPRQARNEKLFF.

The chain has TRBV3-1 (or the pseudogene TRBV3-2) and TRBJ1-2; D might be TRBD1 (6 bases). The CDR3 has 14 amino acids. CDR1 is LGHDT and CDR2 is YNNKEL in the germline V gene (reference sequence). V was trimmed by 4 bases and J by 5 bases, leaving 14 bases between them. Here the CDR3 reads CASSPTRDKYGYTF. For the CDR3, the DNA is TGTGCCAGCAGCCCTACCCGGGACAAGTATGGCTACACCTTC.

This rearrangement joins TRBV7-2 to TRBJ2-2, with 8 bases that match TRBD1. The CDR3 spans 16 residues. Per the germline V gene, CDR1 is SGHTA and CDR2 is FQGNSA. Trimming at V came to 1 base and at J to 4 bases, leaving 5 bases not matched to a gene. CDR3 in amino acids: CASSLESRGLTGELFF. DNA of the CDR3: TGTGCCAGCAGCTTAGAATCCAGGGGGCTCACCGGGGAGCTGTTTTTT.

In its sample, this clone was seen once. The chain combines TRBV7-8 with TRBJ2-2, with TRBD2 identical over 10 bases. The CDR3 loop spans 16 amino acids. Germline CDR1 is SGHVS and CDR2 is FQNEAQ. The junction had 7 bases not matched to a gene; V was cut back by 5 bases and J by 4 bases. CDR3 sequence (DNA): TGTGCCAGCAGCCCTCTCAGCGGGGGGGTCACCGGGGAGCTGTTTTTT. Translating it yields CASSPLSGGVTGELFF. Drawing the rest from reference TRBV7-8 and TRBJ2-2, the complete variable domain is GAGVSQSPRYKVAKRGQDVALRCDPISGHVSLFWYQQALGQGPEFLTYFQNEAQLDKSGLPSDRFFAERPEGSVSTLKIQRTQQEDSAVYLCASSPLSGGVTGELFFGEGSRLTVL.

V usage is TRBV28 and J usage is TRBJ2-7; D is possibly TRBD1 (6 bases). The CDR3 length is 18 residues. From germline, CDR1 is MDHEN and CDR2 SYDVKM. V dropped 3 bases and J dropped 4 bases, with 25 bases sitting between them. CDR3 coding DNA: TGTGCCAGCAGTTTGAAGGGGGTTTTAGTAATACGGGAATACGAGCAGTACTTC. Translating gives CASSLKGVLVIREYEQYF. Full variable domain (rest looked up from reference TRBV28 and TRBJ2-7): DVKVTQSSRYLVKRTGEKVFLECVQDMDHENMFWYRQDPGLGLRLIYFSYDVKMKEKGDIPEGYSVSREKKERFSLILESASTNQTSMYLCASSLKGVLVIREYEQYFGPGTRLTVT.

The chain carries TRBV7-9 and TRBJ2-1, with TRBD2 identical over 7 bases. V shed 6 bases and J 2 bases; nucleotides not matched to a gene: 7. The CDR3 has 15 amino acids. Germline CDR1 SEHNR, CDR2 FQNEAQ (reference sequence). The CDR3 loop reads CASSYTGTTYNEQFF. The DNA of the CDR3 is TGTGCCAGCAGTTATACCGGGACTACCTACAATGAGCAGTTCTTC.

The J gene is TRBJ2-2, the V gene TRBV21-1; the DNA was not used to check the table's D call, TRBD1. TRBV21-1 is shown as a pseudogene. The CDR3 extends over 17 amino acids. This CDR3 reads CASSKVGDRAATGELFF. CDR3 bases: TGTGCCAGCAGCAAAGTAGGAGACAGGGCGGCCACCGGGGAGCTGTTTTTT.

The chain uses TRBV19 and TRBJ1-2, with 7 bases lining up with TRBD1. Germline assignment: CDR1 LNHDA and CDR2 SQIVND (reference sequence). V was clipped by 6 bases and J by 4 bases; unmatched bases: 2. The CDR3 has 12 amino acids. As DNA, the CDR3 is TGTGCCAGTAGGGGACAGACCTATGGCTACACCTTC. Translated: CASRGQTYGYTF.

The rearrangement uses TRBV6-2 or TRBV6-3 and TRBJ2-6; weak D call: TRBD1 (7 bases). CDR3 length: 19 amino acids. CDR1 is MNHEY, CDR2 SVGEGT, per germline. V dropped 2 bases and J dropped 2 bases, with 19 bases sitting between them. CDR3 protein: CASSYTSRGALTGANVLTF. CDR3 nucleotides: TGTGCCAGCAGTTACACCTCCAGGGGGGCCCTCACTGGGGCCAACGTCCTGACTTTC.

In this sample, this clone turned up a few times. The V gene is TRBV3-1 (or the pseudogene TRBV3-2), the J gene TRBJ1-2; TRBD1 agrees at 7 bases. V trimming: 2 bases; J trimming: 7 bases; junction bases outside the gene matches: 1. This CDR3 has 12 residues. Germline loops: CDR1 LGHDT, CDR2 YNNKEL (reference sequence). The CDR3 is CASSQRQGGYTF. In DNA, the CDR3 is TGTGCCAGCAGCCAAAGACAGGGTGGCTACACCTTC.

The chain has TRBV7-3 and TRBJ2-6, with TRBD2 matching over 8 bases. Germline loops: CDR1 SGHTA, CDR2 FQGTGA. V was pared by 5 bases and J by 0 bases, with 6 bases of the junction left unmatched. The CDR3 consists of 17 residues. The DNA of the CDR3 is TGTGCCAGCAGCCTGCTAGCGGGCGTCTCTGGGGCCAACGTCCTGACTTTC. Translating gives CASSLLAGVSGANVLTF.

The rearrangement uses TRBV7-6 and TRBJ1-3; D is undetermined. The CDR3 is 15 residues long. The germline gives CDR1 SGHVS, CDR2 FNYEAQ. Trimming took off 2 bases at V and 0 bases at J, with 8 bases between the two ends. The CDR3 DNA is TGTGCCAGCAGCTTAAGCACCGGCTCTGGAAACACCATATATTTT. Translated: CASSLSTGSGNTIYF. The full variable domain, completed using reference TRBV7-6 and TRBJ1-3, is GAGVSQSPRYKVTKRGQDVALRCDPISGHVSLYWYRQALGQGPEFLTYFNYEAQQDKSGLPNDRFSAERPEGSISTLTIQRTEQRDSAMYRCASSLSTGSGNTIYFGEGSWLTVV.

The chain is built from TRBV4-2 and TRBJ2-1; 8 nucleotides agree with TRBD2. CDR1 LGHNA and CDR2 YNFKEQ come from the germline V gene. The V segment lost 4 bases and the J segment 3 bases; nucleotides outside the gene matches: 8. The CDR3 spans 16 residues. The CDR3 region has the DNA TGTGCCAGCAGCCTCGAAGGCAGCGGGAGCTACAATGAGCAGTTCTTC. Translation: CASSLEGSGSYNEQFF.

The V gene is TRBV19, the J gene TRBJ1-5; TRBD1 matches at 9 bases. Germline V gene lookup returns CDR1 LNHDA and CDR2 SQIVND (reference sequence). CDR3 size: 16 residues. V lost 5 bases to trimming and J lost 4 bases; unmatched junction nucleotides: 9. CDR3 amino acids: CASSVGWDRANQPQHF. CDR3 sequence (DNA): TGTGCCAGTAGTGTCGGCTGGGACAGGGCTAATCAGCCCCAGCATTTT.

This chain connects TRBV10-3 to TRBJ1-5; 11 bases agree with TRBD1. Trimming removed 5 bases from V and 3 bases from J; junction bases left unmatched: 3. Germline loops: CDR1 ENHRY, CDR2 SYGVKD. This CDR3 contains 15 residues. For the CDR3, the DNA is TGTGCCATCAGTAGGACAGGGGGCCACAATCAGCCCCAGCATTTT. Translated, it gives CAISRTGGHNQPQHF.

This clone was counted once. The J gene is TRBJ1-5, the V gene TRBV3-1 (or the pseudogene TRBV3-2), with 7 bases identical to TRBD1. The CDR3 runs 14 residues. Germline V gene data show CDR1 as LGHDT and CDR2 as YNNKEL (reference sequence). Trimming at V came to 4 bases and at J to 3 bases, leaving 3 bases not matched to a gene. CDR3 sequence reads: CASSLGTVNQPQHF. CDR3 DNA: TGTGCCAGCAGCCTCGGGACAGTCAATCAGCCCCAGCATTTT.

Worth noting for this clone: The same CDR3 also results from other DNA sequences found in this sample. The chain combines TRBV11-2 with TRBJ2-3; D not certain. V shed 3 bases and J shed 6 bases, with 4 bases lying between them. This CDR3 is built from 11 residues. Germline-derived CDR1 and CDR2 are SGHAT and FQNNGV. CDR3 coding DNA: TGTGCCAGCAGCTTCGGGGATACGCAGTATTTT. Its translation: CASSFGDTQYF.

This chain connects TRBV18 to TRBJ1-6; TRBD1 is a possible D gene (6 bases). This CDR3 region has 15 residues. Trimming took off 2 bases at V and 5 bases at J, with 10 bases between the two ends. Germline assignment: CDR1 KGHSH and CDR2 LQKENI. CDR3 in DNA: TGTGCCAGCTCACCAGGAACAGGGAATAATTCACCCCTCCACTTT. Its protein is CASSPGTGNNSPLHF.

The rearrangement links TRBV27 to TRBJ2-7, with D perhaps matching TRBD1 (5 bases). The CDR3 loop spans 16 amino acids. Looked up from germline, CDR1 is MNHEY and CDR2 is SMNVEV (reference sequence). Trimming removed 7 bases from V and 0 bases from J, with 19 bases in between. The chain's CDR3 is CASIPSLTASSYEQYF. DNA of the CDR3: TGTGCCAGCATTCCGTCTCTGACAGCCAGCTCCTACGAGCAGTACTTC.